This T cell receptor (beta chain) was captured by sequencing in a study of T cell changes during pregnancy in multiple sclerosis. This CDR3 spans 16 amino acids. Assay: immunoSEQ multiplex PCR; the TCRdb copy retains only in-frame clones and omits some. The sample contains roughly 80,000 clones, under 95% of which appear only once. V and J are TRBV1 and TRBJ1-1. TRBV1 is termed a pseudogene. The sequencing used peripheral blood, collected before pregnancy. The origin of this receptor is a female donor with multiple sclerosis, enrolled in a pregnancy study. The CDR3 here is CTIKLETDAVETEAFF. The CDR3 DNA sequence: TGCACCATCAAACTCGAGACCGACGCTGTGGAGACTGAAGCTTTCTTT.